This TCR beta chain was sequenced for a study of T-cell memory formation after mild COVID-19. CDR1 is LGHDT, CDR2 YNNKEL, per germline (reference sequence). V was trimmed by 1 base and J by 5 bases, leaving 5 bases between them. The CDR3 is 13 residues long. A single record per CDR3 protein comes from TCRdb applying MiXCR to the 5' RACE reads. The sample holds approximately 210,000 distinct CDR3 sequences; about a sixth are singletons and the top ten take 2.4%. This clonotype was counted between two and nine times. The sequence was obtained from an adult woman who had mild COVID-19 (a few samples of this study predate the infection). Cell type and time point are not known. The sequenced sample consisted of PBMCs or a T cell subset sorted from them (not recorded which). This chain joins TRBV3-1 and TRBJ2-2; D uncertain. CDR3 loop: CASSQVVTGELFF. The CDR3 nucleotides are TGTGCCAGCAGCCAAGTGGTTACCGGGGAGCTGTTTTTT.